The 29 T cell receptor beta chains below all came from one sample that was sequenced in a study of blood T cell repertoires in COVID-19. Repertoires were generated with immunoSEQ multiplex PCR, while TCRdb's copy carries only in-frame clones and drops some. The table records 200,000 or so clones, almost 85% of them present only once. Sequenced material: peripheral blood. The origin of the receptors is a woman between 70 and 85 years old with active or convalescent COVID-19.

The V gene is TRBV19, the J gene TRBJ1-1; TRBD1 agrees at 8 bases. CDR1 and CDR2 (germline): LNHDA, SQIVND (reference sequence). The ends lost 5 bases at V and 6 bases at J; junction bases unmatched: 11. This CDR3 spans 15 amino acids. The CDR3 DNA follows: TGTGCCAGTAGTGCGACCATGACAGGGGACCCTGAAGCTTTCTTT. Its protein product is CASSATMTGDPEAFF.

The chain combines TRBV28 with TRBJ2-2; TRBD2 might be the D (7 bases). CDR3 length equals 15 residues. V was cut by 5 bases and J by 4 bases, with 14 bases left in between. Germline V gene data show CDR1 as MDHEN and CDR2 as SYDVKM. The chain's CDR3 is CASSVGGAGTGELFF. As DNA, the CDR3 is TGTGCCAGCAGTGTAGGGGGGGCCGGCACCGGGGAGCTGTTTTTT.

The chain uses TRBV19 and TRBJ1-5; D remains ambiguous. The CDR3 has 13 residues. V gave up 4 bases and J gave up 6 bases, with 10 bases separating them. Germline V gene sequence: CDR1 LNHDA, CDR2 SQIVND (reference sequence). The CDR3, as DNA: TGTGCCAGTAGTAGAGGCACGGCTCAGCCCCAGCATTTT. It translates to CASSRGTAQPQHF.

There are a few counts of this clone. This rearrangement joins TRBV10-1 to TRBJ1-2; D might be TRBD1 (6 bases). CDR1 and CDR2 from the germline V gene are WNHNN and SYGVQD (reference sequence). V was cut by 6 bases and J by 0 bases, with 26 bases left in between. The CDR3 has 19 amino acids. The CDR3 sequence: CASSPKSRNREVPNYGYTF. Here the CDR3 DNA reads TGCGCCAGCAGCCCAAAGTCTAGGAACAGGGAAGTCCCTAACTATGGCTACACCTTC.

The chain couples TRBV4-2 to TRBJ2-7; 8 bases are a match to TRBD2. The CDR3 has 15 amino acids. The germline CDR1 and CDR2 sequences are LGHNA and YNFKEQ. V shed 4 bases and J 2 bases; nucleotides not matched to a gene: 7. CDR3: CASSLGTSGTYEQYF. The CDR3 DNA follows: TGTGCCAGCAGCCTAGGAACTAGCGGCACCTACGAGCAGTACTTC.

CDR3 in DNA: TGTGCCAAACAGATTTCCTACAATGAGCAGTTCTTC. Amino acids: CAKQISYNEQFF. The chain joins TRBV24-1 to TRBJ2-1; D is uncertain. Germline V gene sequence: CDR1 KGHDR, CDR2 SFDVKD. The CDR3 consists of 12 residues. Between the trimmed V and J ends, which lost 11 bases and 1 base, there was a span of 8 bases.

The chain links TRBV4-1 to TRBJ2-1, with D possibly being TRBD1 (6 bases). Germline CDR1 is MGHRA and CDR2 is YSYEKL. This CDR3 spans 20 amino acids. V lost 0 bases to trimming and J lost 0 bases, with 21 bases between them. CDR3 bases: TGCGCCAGCAGCCAAGATAGGGGTCAAACAGGGAGATCCTCCTACAATGAGCAGTTCTTC. Encoded protein: CASSQDRGQTGRSSYNEQFF.

The chain couples TRBV6-6 to TRBJ1-4; 8 nucleotides line up with TRBD1. The CDR3 loop spans 15 amino acids. CDR1 is MNHNY, CDR2 SVGAGI, per germline (reference sequence). Germline trimming cut 4 bases from V and 4 bases from J; bases unmatched to any gene: 5. The CDR3 bases are TGTGCCAGCAGTTCCGGACAGGGAAATAATGAAAAACTGTTTTTT. Its protein is CASSSGQGNNEKLFF.

The V gene is TRBV30, the J gene TRBJ2-7; tentatively, D is TRBD1 (7 bases). Germline CDR1 reads GTSNPN; CDR2 reads SVGIG (reference sequence). CDR3 length equals 16 residues. Deletions cut 0 bases from V and 5 bases from J, with 20 bases between. The CDR3 loop reads CAWSVPRGRGVNEQYF. The CDR3 DNA reads as TGTGCCTGGAGTGTACCCCGGGGCAGGGGGGTTAACGAGCAGTACTTC.

The chain uses TRBV14 and TRBJ2-2; 7 bases are shared with TRBD1. Germline V gene data show CDR1 as SGHDN and CDR2 as FVKESK. The CDR3 runs to 15 residues. The V segment lost 7 bases and the J segment 0 bases; nucleotides outside the gene matches: 5. Here the CDR3 reads CASNLGQTNTGELFF. The CDR3 DNA reads as TGTGCCAGCAACCTGGGACAGACGAACACCGGGGAGCTGTTTTTT.

This clone has at least ten counts. This chain connects TRBV15 to TRBJ1-1; D remains ambiguous. Germline lookup yields CDR1 LNHNV and CDR2 YYDKDF (reference sequence). V was trimmed by 0 bases and J by 6 bases, leaving 8 bases between them. The CDR3 totals 13 residues. Here the CDR3 reads CATSRDWGAEAFF. CDR3 sequence (DNA): TGTGCCACCAGCAGAGATTGGGGAGCTGAAGCTTTCTTT.

The chain joins TRBV3-1 (or the pseudogene TRBV3-2) to TRBJ2-3; possible D gene TRBD1, 5 bases. This CDR3 has 15 amino acids. Between the trimmed V and J ends, which lost 2 bases and 2 bases, there was a span of 11 bases. CDR1 and CDR2 from the germline V gene are LGHDT and YNNKEL (reference sequence). Here the CDR3 DNA reads TGTGCCAGCAGCCAAAACGACAGATCCACAGATACGCAGTATTTT. Its translation is CASSQNDRSTDTQYF.

This rearrangement joins TRBV4-1 to TRBJ1-3; weak D call: TRBD1 (6 bases). Between the trimmed V and J ends, which lost 0 bases and 2 bases, there was a span of 11 bases. CDR3 length: 16 residues. The germline V gene has CDR1 MGHRA and CDR2 YSYEKL. The CDR3 sequence is CASSQDHRAAGNTIYF. The CDR3 DNA sequence: TGCGCCAGCAGCCAAGATCACAGGGCCGCTGGAAACACCATATATTTT.

The genes are TRBV5-4 and TRBJ1-3; D not certain. Trimming cost V 0 bases and J 0 bases, with 4 bases left between them. The CDR3 loop spans 14 amino acids. CDR1 SGHNT and CDR2 YYREEE come from the germline V gene (reference sequence). CDR3 amino acids: CASSLDNSGNTIYF. CDR3 sequence (DNA): TGTGCCAGCAGCTTGGACAACTCTGGAAACACCATATATTTT.

The chain is built from TRBV2 and TRBJ1-4, with TRBD1 matching 7 bases. The length of the CDR3 is 16 residues. V shed 4 bases, J shed 5 bases, and the junction held 10 bases outside the gene matches. Germline loops: CDR1 SNHLY, CDR2 FYNNEI. The CDR3 sequence: CASSGVTGTANEKLFF. The CDR3 DNA reads as TGTGCCAGCAGTGGAGTTACCGGGACAGCGAATGAAAAACTGTTTTTT.

The genes are TRBV19 and TRBJ2-3; no definite D call. Germline V gene data show CDR1 as LNHDA and CDR2 as SQIVND (reference sequence). There are 14 residues in the CDR3. Trimming cost V 3 bases and J 0 bases, with 7 bases left between them. CDR3 sequence: CASSIAHSTDTQYF. The DNA of the CDR3 is TGTGCCAGTAGTATCGCACATAGCACAGATACGCAGTATTTT. The variable domain in full, completed from reference TRBV19 and TRBJ2-3, reads DGGITQSPKYLFRKEGQNVTLSCEQNLNHDAMYWYRQDPGQGLRLIYYSQIVNDFQKGDIAEGYSVSREKKESFPLTVTSAQKNPTAFYLCASSIAHSTDTQYFGPGTRLTVL.

This clone has a handful of counts. The V and J genes are TRBV29-1 and TRBJ1-4, with D uncertain. Germline V gene lookup returns CDR1 SQVTM and CDR2 ANQGSEA. This CDR3 has 11 amino acids. The V gene lost 6 bases and the J gene lost 5 bases, with 7 bases spanning the gap. CDR3 amino acids: CSVQKNEKLFF. CDR3 in DNA: TGCAGCGTCCAGAAAAATGAAAAACTGTTTTTT.

This chain links TRBV6-5 with TRBJ2-7; 8 bases map to TRBD1. The CDR3 extends over 16 amino acids. Germline CDR1 MNHEY, CDR2 SVGAGI. The V gene end was trimmed by 4 bases and the J gene end by 3 bases; junction bases not matched to a gene: 11. The CDR3, as DNA: TGTGCCAGCAGTTTACAGGGGGTTGGGGTAAGCTACGAGCAGTACTTC. Protein: CASSLQGVGVSYEQYF.

This rearrangement joins TRBV11-3 to TRBJ2-7, with TRBD1 matching 9 bases. This CDR3 is 13 amino acids long. Germline assignment: CDR1 SGHNT and CDR2 YENEEA. The V gene end was trimmed by 4 bases and the J gene end by 5 bases; junction bases not matched to a gene: 3. The CDR3 protein is CASSWTGEDEQYF. DNA for the CDR3: TGTGCCAGCAGCTGGACAGGGGAGGACGAGCAGTACTTC.

The V call is TRBV19, the J call TRBJ1-4, with 9 nucleotides matching TRBD1. The CDR3 extends over 14 amino acids. After removal of 7 bases from V and 10 bases from J, the junction contained 10 bases not matched to a gene. CDR1 is LNHDA, CDR2 SQIVND, per germline (reference sequence). The CDR3 reads CASTADRGPGKLFF. CDR3 DNA sequence: TGTGCCAGTACCGCGGACAGGGGCCCGGGAAAACTGTTTTTT.

The chain combines TRBV4-1 with TRBJ2-7; weak D call: TRBD2 (6 bases). CDR1 is MGHRA and CDR2 is YSYEKL in the germline V gene. The CDR3 is 14 amino acids. V lost 2 bases to trimming and J lost 2 bases, with 10 bases between them. DNA of the CDR3: TGCGCCAGCAGCCAACCGGGAGCCACCTACGAGCAGTACTTC. Translated: CASSQPGATYEQYF.

The chain recombines TRBV28 with TRBJ2-2, with TRBD2 identical over 15 bases. Germline V gives CDR1 MDHEN, CDR2 SYDVKM. The CDR3 runs to 19 residues. The J segment lost 3 bases and the V segment lost 9 bases, leaving 14 bases of the junction unmatched. The DNA of the CDR3 is TGTGCCAGTGGCCCTCAGCCCGGGACTAGCGGGGGGCACACCGGGGAGCTGTTTTTT. Encoded protein: CASGPQPGTSGGHTGELFF.

The chain has TRBV25-1 and TRBJ1-6, with D possibly TRBD1 on 5 matching bases. Trimming left V 2 bases short and J 7 bases short, with 12 bases between. This CDR3 region has 15 residues. Germline CDR1 is MGHDK and CDR2 is SYGVNS. The CDR3 protein is CASSERPGPNSPLHF. For the CDR3, the DNA is TGTGCCAGCAGTGAACGCCCAGGGCCGAATTCACCCCTCCACTTT.

This clone was observed a few times. This chain links TRBV18 with TRBJ1-5; D might be TRBD1 (6 bases). Trimming stripped 2 bases from V and 3 bases from J, with 8 bases between. Germline V gene lookup returns CDR1 KGHSH and CDR2 LQKENI. There are 14 residues in the CDR3. This chain's CDR3 is CASSPWDTNQPQHF. The DNA of the CDR3 is TGTGCCAGCTCACCATGGGACACCAATCAGCCCCAGCATTTT.

The rearrangement links TRBV4-1 to TRBJ2-3; tentatively, D is TRBD1 (6 bases). CDR3 size: 20 residues. Germline CDR1 MGHRA, CDR2 YSYEKL. V was trimmed by 2 bases and J by 0 bases, leaving 24 bases between them. This CDR3 is CASSQYPRRAGATSTDTQYF. The CDR3 DNA reads TGCGCCAGCAGCCAATACCCCCGAAGGGCAGGGGCCACTAGCACAGATACGCAGTATTTT.

V is TRBV2 and J is TRBJ2-3, with 7 nucleotides matching TRBD1. The CDR3 consists of 14 residues. V lost 2 bases and J lost 9; bases outside the gene matches: 8. Germline CDR1 reads SNHLY; CDR2 reads FYNNEI. The CDR3 here is CASSEIVRGKTQYF. The CDR3, as DNA: TGTGCCAGCAGTGAAATCGTCAGGGGGAAAACGCAGTATTTT.

This clone was observed once. The rearrangement uses TRBV3-1 (or the pseudogene TRBV3-2) and TRBJ2-7; TRBD2 agrees at 8 bases. V was clipped by 1 base and J by 2 bases; unmatched bases: 4. Per the germline V gene, CDR1 is LGHDT and CDR2 is YNNKEL (reference sequence). CDR3 length: 15 amino acids. CDR3 sequence: CASSQVLAGPYEQYF. CDR3 bases: TGTGCCAGCAGCCAAGTATTAGCGGGACCCTACGAGCAGTACTTC.

V gene TRBV15 combines with J gene TRBJ1-4, with D unresolved. Trimming stripped 0 bases from V and 12 bases from J, with 17 bases between. The CDR3 totals 15 residues. Germline CDR1 reads LNHNV; CDR2 reads YYDKDF (reference sequence). The CDR3 reads CATSRDRIKTLQLFF. The CDR3 nucleotides read TGTGCCACCAGCAGAGATCGGATAAAGACACTCCAACTGTTTTTT.

In DNA form, the CDR3 reads TGTGCCAGCAGCTGGACTAGGGCTGAGCAGTTCTTC. This translates into CASSWTRAEQFF. The chain couples TRBV5-6 to TRBJ2-1, with 7 bases fitting TRBD2. Germline CDR1 and CDR2: SGHDT and YYEEEE. V shed 3 bases and J 9 bases; nucleotides not matched to a gene: 3. This CDR3 region has 12 residues.